The 31 T cell receptor beta chains below were found in one sample sequenced in a study of Ad26.COV2.S vaccination and SARS-CoV-2 variants. Libraries were prepared by immunoSEQ multiplex PCR; TCRdb keeps only in-frame clonotypes and omits some of them. The sample includes more than 120,000 clones, more than 80% of them seen just once. The sample here was peripheral blood, taken after recovery from COVID-19. These receptors originate from a human donor who had recovered from COVID-19.

This chain connects TRBV5-8 to TRBJ2-3; D is unresolved. The CDR3 runs 17 residues. Germline V gene data show CDR1 as SGHTS and CDR2 as YDEGEE. Trimming left V 0 bases short and J 2 bases short, with 16 bases between. The chain's CDR3 is CASSLGEGRRVTDTQYF. CDR3 nucleotide sequence: TGTGCCAGCAGCTTGGGGGAAGGACGAAGGGTCACAGATACGCAGTATTTT.

The J gene is TRBJ2-7, the V gene TRBV7-2; 9 nucleotides match TRBD1. The length of the CDR3 is 16 residues. V lost 1 base and J lost 6; bases outside the gene matches: 10. CDR1 is SGHTA and CDR2 is FQGNSA in the germline V gene. The CDR3 coding sequence is TGTGCCAGCAGCTTAGTGGGGACAGGGTCCCGGGGCGAGCAGTACTTC. Translated, it gives CASSLVGTGSRGEQYF. The variable domain in full, with the rest retrieved from reference TRBV7-2 and TRBJ2-7, is GAGVSQSPSNKVTEKGKDVELRCDPISGHTALYWYRQSLGQGLEFLIYFQGNSAPDKSGLPSDRFSAERTGGSVSTLTIQRTQQEDSAVYLCASSLVGTGSRGEQYFGPGTRLTVT.

The chain employs TRBV28 and TRBJ2-7; no clear D. Germline lookup yields CDR1 MDHEN and CDR2 SYDVKM. The CDR3 has 14 amino acids. V was cut by 9 bases and J by 2 bases, with 17 bases left in between. CDR3 sequence: CASTQAPPAYEQYF. The CDR3 bases are TGTGCCAGTACTCAAGCCCCGCCTGCCTACGAGCAGTACTTC.

The V gene is TRBV30, the J gene TRBJ1-6; 8 bases map to TRBD1. Germline V gives CDR1 GTSNPN, CDR2 SVGIG (reference sequence). The ends lost 5 bases at V and 6 bases at J; junction bases unmatched: 3. This CDR3 is built from 13 residues. The DNA for the CDR3 is TGTGCCTGGGGGACAGGAGGTAATTCACCCCTCCACTTT. This encodes CAWGTGGNSPLHF.

The chain carries TRBV27 and TRBJ1-1; D remains unclear. Germline loops: CDR1 MNHEY, CDR2 SMNVEV (reference sequence). There are 14 residues in the CDR3. Trimming removed 2 bases from V and 0 bases from J, with 7 bases in between. The CDR3 DNA reads TGTGCCAGCAGTTTACTCAACATGAACACTGAAGCTTTCTTT. Amino acids: CASSLLNMNTEAFF.

The chain uses TRBV28 and TRBJ2-7; D possibly matches TRBD1 or TRBD2 (5 bases each). Germline V gene data show CDR1 as MDHEN and CDR2 as SYDVKM. The CDR3 extends over 14 amino acids. Trimming took 6 bases from V and 4 from J, leaving 16 bases between them. The CDR3 is CASRDGTEQYEQYF. The CDR3, as DNA: TGTGCCAGCAGGGATGGGACGGAACAGTACGAGCAGTACTTC.

Only a few counts were recorded for this clone. CDR3 loop: CASSLDEDRLNQPQHF. The CDR3 DNA reads TGCGCCAGCAGCTTGGACGAGGACAGACTCAATCAGCCCCAGCATTTT. The J gene is TRBJ1-5, the V gene TRBV5-1; D is possibly TRBD1 (6 bases). Trimming cost V 0 bases and J 3 bases, with 13 bases left between them. Germline assignment: CDR1 SGHRS and CDR2 YFSETQ. The CDR3 runs to 16 residues.

The chain is built from TRBV28 and TRBJ2-3; 8 bases are a match to TRBD2. Germline V gene lookup returns CDR1 MDHEN and CDR2 SYDVKM. There are 16 residues in the CDR3. V lost 3 bases to trimming and J lost 1 base; unmatched junction nucleotides: 6. CDR3 coding DNA: TGTGCCAGCAGTTTCCAGACTAGCGCGCGCACAGATACGCAGTATTTT. It specifies CASSFQTSARTDTQYF.

J is TRBJ1-2 and V is TRBV30; no reliable D call. Trimming took off 0 bases at V and 6 bases at J, with 11 bases between the two ends. This CDR3 has 13 amino acids. CDR1 is GTSNPN, CDR2 SVGIG, per germline (reference sequence). CDR3 amino acids: CAWSVSGTDGYTF. CDR3 sequence (DNA): TGTGCCTGGAGTGTTTCTGGTACCGATGGCTACACCTTC.

The chain joins TRBV28 to TRBJ2-3; no reliable D call. The CDR3 length is 12 residues. CDR1 MDHEN and CDR2 SYDVKM come from the germline V gene. V was trimmed by 11 bases and J by 0 bases, leaving 9 bases between them. The CDR3 region has the DNA TGTGCCGGATCAGGAAGCACAGATACGCAGTATTTT. Amino acids: CAGSGSTDTQYF.

The chain has TRBV29-1 and TRBJ1-4; weak D call: TRBD1 (6 bases). Germline CDR1 and CDR2: SQVTM and ANQGSEA. Trimming removed 0 bases at V and 5 bases at J, with 10 bases between. This CDR3 contains 14 residues. Here the CDR3 DNA reads TGCAGCGTTGAAGACGGGGGGGCGAATGAAAAACTGTTTTTT. Translating it yields CSVEDGGANEKLFF.

The genes are TRBV29-1 and TRBJ1-2; D unresolved. CDR3 length equals 14 residues. V was cut by 1 base and J by 5 bases, with 14 bases left in between. The V gene's germline CDR1 is SQVTM and CDR2 ANQGSEA. The CDR3 DNA reads as TGCAGCGTTGAAGGGTCACCTCGGGGATATGGCTACACCTTC. Residues: CSVEGSPRGYGYTF.

The chain is built from TRBV6-5 and TRBJ2-7; D perhaps matches TRBD1 (5 bases). Deletions cut 5 bases from V and 6 bases from J, with 11 bases between. This CDR3 contains 12 residues. Per germline, CDR1 MNHEY and CDR2 SVGAGI. The CDR3 loop reads CASSPDSLEQYF. In DNA form, the CDR3 reads TGTGCCAGCAGTCCCGACAGTCTCGAGCAGTACTTC.

V is TRBV7-9 and J is TRBJ1-6; D is possibly TRBD1 (5 bases). Trimming removed 5 bases from V and 7 bases from J, with 18 bases in between. Germline-derived CDR1 and CDR2 are SEHNR and FQNEAQ (reference sequence). The CDR3 sequence is 16 residues long. The CDR3 DNA reads TGTGCCAGCAGCCGGGCGGGGCCTGTCCCGAATTCACCCCTCCACTTT. It is translated as CASSRAGPVPNSPLHF.

The J gene is TRBJ2-7, the V gene TRBV19, with 7 bases that match TRBD1. This CDR3 is built from 13 residues. Germline CDR1 reads LNHDA; CDR2 reads SQIVND (reference sequence). Unmatched junction bases numbered 6, after V lost 4 bases and J lost 6 bases. The CDR3 here is CASSKDRVGEQYF. The CDR3 nucleotides are TGTGCCAGTAGTAAAGACAGGGTAGGCGAGCAGTACTTC.

V is TRBV5-8 and J is TRBJ2-3, with 13 bases identical to TRBD2. This CDR3 is 18 amino acids long. J gave up 1 base and V 0 bases, and 5 bases lay outside the gene matches. Germline assignment: CDR1 SGHTS and CDR2 YDEGEE. The CDR3 DNA follows: TGTGCCAGCAGCTTGGGAATTGGACTAGCGGGGGGCACAGATACGCAGTATTTT. This gives the protein CASSLGIGLAGGTDTQYF.

The V and J genes are TRBV5-6 and TRBJ2-3; the D gene is possibly TRBD2 (5 bases). Germline-derived CDR1 and CDR2 are SGHDT and YYEEEE. The CDR3 consists of 17 residues. With 5 bases removed from V and 4 bases from J, the gap between germline ends came to 23 bases. This CDR3 reads CASRPTPGPEGADTQYF. DNA of the CDR3: TGTGCCAGCAGGCCGACCCCGGGCCCAGAGGGAGCAGATACGCAGTATTTT.

This clone was observed a single time. This rearrangement joins TRBV11-2 to TRBJ2-7; 12 bases agree with TRBD2. CDR1 is SGHAT and CDR2 is FQNNGV in the germline V gene. This CDR3 contains 15 residues. V dropped 5 bases and J dropped 4; count of bases not matched to a gene: 6. CDR3 DNA: TGTGCCAGCAGCCCATGGACTAGCGGGGAGTACGAGCAGTACTTC. Residues: CASSPWTSGEYEQYF.

The V and J genes are TRBV27 and TRBJ2-6; 7 nucleotides line up with TRBD1. Trimming cost V 6 bases and J 0 bases; bases outside gene matches: 8. The CDR3 extends over 17 amino acids. Per the germline V gene, CDR1 is MNHEY and CDR2 is SMNVEV (reference sequence). CDR3 nucleotide sequence: TGTGCCAGCAGCTTCGACAGGGTGAGCTCTGGGGCCAACGTCCTGACTTTC. Encoded protein: CASSFDRVSSGANVLTF.

The chain is built from TRBV28 and TRBJ1-2; the D gene is possibly TRBD1 (6 bases). V lost 4 bases and J lost 4, with 16 bases in between. CDR1 and CDR2 from the germline V gene are MDHEN and SYDVKM. This CDR3 spans 15 amino acids. The CDR3 DNA sequence: TGTGCCAGCAGTTCTAGGAGACAGGTTTTCTATGGCTACACCTTC. Its translation: CASSSRRQVFYGYTF.

Notes on this clone: Other DNA variants within this sample encode the same CDR3. V and J are TRBV12-3 or TRBV12-4 and TRBJ2-7, with D unclear. V lost 7 bases and J lost 0, with 7 bases in between. The CDR3 loop spans 12 amino acids. The CDR3 protein is CASTTSSYEQYF. CDR3 nucleotides: TGTGCCAGCACGACAAGCTCCTACGAGCAGTACTTC.

The chain is built from TRBV5-1 and TRBJ1-2; TRBD1 agrees at 10 bases. V shed 2 bases, J shed 8 bases, and the junction held 3 bases outside the gene matches. Germline-derived CDR1 and CDR2 are SGHRS and YFSETQ. CDR3 size: 13 residues. CDR3 DNA sequence: TGCGCCAGCAGCTTAGGGACAGGGGAGGGCTACACCTTC. This gives the protein CASSLGTGEGYTF.

This clone was seen a handful of times. The chain recombines TRBV5-1 with TRBJ2-1, with D unclear. The length of the CDR3 is 14 residues. V shed 0 bases and J shed 8 bases, with 12 bases lying between them. Germline V gene lookup returns CDR1 SGHRS and CDR2 YFSETQ. As DNA, the CDR3 is TGCGCCAGCAGCTTGGCCCGCCCCTTGGATGAGCAGTTCTTC. Its translation: CASSLARPLDEQFF.

This clone was observed a handful of times. This sequence joins TRBV19 and TRBJ2-1; the match to TRBD1 covers 9 bases. Trimming took 4 bases from V and 8 from J; bases not matched to a gene: 15. The length of the CDR3 is 17 residues. The germline CDR1 and CDR2 sequences are LNHDA and SQIVND (reference sequence). CDR3 bases: TGTGCCAGTAGTAAGGACAGGGGAGACTCACCGGGCGATGAGCAGTTCTTC. Translating gives CASSKDRGDSPGDEQFF.

Concerning this clone itself: Without the conserved terminal phenylalanine or tryptophan, this CDR3 likely stems from a read error. The limits of the CDR3 on the DNA are not certain, so only TCRdb's listed CDR3 is given. This chain's CDR3 is CASSAWGQL. The chain employs TRBV7-9 and TRBJ1-2; TRBD1 is the table's D call and was not checked against the DNA. Germline V gene data show CDR1 as SEHNR and CDR2 as FQNEAQ (reference sequence). The length of the CDR3 is 9 amino acids, counting both ends.

This rearrangement joins TRBV6-2 or TRBV6-3 to TRBJ2-5, with 9 positions matching TRBD1. Germline loops: CDR1 MNHEY, CDR2 SVGEGT. This CDR3 contains 14 residues. The V gene end was trimmed by 6 bases and the J gene end by 2 bases; junction bases not matched to a gene: 4. CDR3 nucleotide sequence: TGTGCCAGCAGCCTTGGGACAGGGCAAGAGACCCAGTACTTC. Translating gives CASSLGTGQETQYF.

The chain carries TRBV6-1 and TRBJ2-1; D not certain. The germline V gene has CDR1 MNHNS and CDR2 SASEGT. V was cut by 3 bases and J by 3 bases, with 12 bases left in between. CDR3 length: 15 residues. The CDR3 DNA sequence: TGTGCCAGCAGTGATTTTTTTTACCTCTACAATGAGCAGTTCTTC. This gives the protein CASSDFFYLYNEQFF.

This chain uses TRBV6-2 or TRBV6-3 with TRBJ1-1; D is undetermined. The germline CDR1 and CDR2 sequences are MNHEY and SVGEGT. Trimming stripped 0 bases from V and 3 bases from J, with 14 bases between. The CDR3 spans 16 residues. CDR3 protein: CASSYSKRGKDTEAFF. The CDR3 region has the DNA TGTGCCAGCAGTTACTCAAAGAGAGGAAAAGACACTGAAGCTTTCTTT.

This clone has a single count. V and J are TRBV6-2 or TRBV6-3 and TRBJ2-7; 10 bases match TRBD2. The V segment lost 0 bases and the J segment 5 bases; nucleotides outside the gene matches: 1. The CDR3 covers 14 residues. Germline V gene sequence: CDR1 MNHEY, CDR2 SVGEGT. The CDR3 spells CASSYSSGGDEQYF. Here the CDR3 DNA reads TGTGCCAGCAGTTACTCCAGCGGGGGGGACGAGCAGTACTTC.

The V gene is TRBV30, the J gene TRBJ2-7; D gene uncertain. CDR3 length: 12 residues. Germline V gives CDR1 GTSNPN, CDR2 SVGIG (reference sequence). The V end was cut by 4 bases, the J end by 3 bases, with 10 bases between. CDR3 DNA sequence: TGTGCCTGGAAGAGACTCCACTACGAGCAGTACTTC. Amino acids: CAWKRLHYEQYF.

This clone was observed a few times. The rearrangement links TRBV27 to TRBJ1-4; D remains ambiguous. The length of the CDR3 is 14 residues. Trimming cost V 5 bases and J 10 bases, with 17 bases left between them. Germline V gene data show CDR1 as MNHEY and CDR2 as SMNVEV (reference sequence). The CDR3 nucleotides read TGTGCCAGCAGTCCCCTTCTTAGGGCGGGAAAACTGTTTTTT. Its protein is CASSPLLRAGKLFF.